These 24 T cell receptor beta chains were sequenced from one sample in a study of Graves' ophthalmopathy and Graves' hyperthyroidism. Researchers took RNA transcripts and amplified TCR beta CDR3 regions from them. A first-round RT-PCR used HTBI primers, followed by a second-round multiplex PCR. TCRdb re-analysed the multiplex PCR reads in MiXCR, keeping a single row per CDR3 protein. The sample contains under 350,000 distinct CDR3 sequences, roughly a sixth of which appear only once. The specimen was peripheral blood. The receptor set was obtained from an adult man with Graves' ophthalmopathy.

This clonotype came up many times. The chain links TRBV7-2 to TRBJ2-2; a possible D gene is TRBD1 (5 bases). The CDR3 length is 13 residues. The germline V gene encodes CDR1 SGHTA and CDR2 FQGNSA. The V end was cut by 2 bases, the J end by 7 bases, with 8 bases between. The chain's CDR3 is CASSLWQGGELFF. The CDR3 nucleotides read TGTGCCAGCAGCTTATGGCAGGGCGGGGAGCTGTTTTTT.

In this sample, this clonotype turned up many times. The rearrangement uses TRBV12-3 or TRBV12-4 and TRBJ1-2; unclear D gene. The CDR3 totals 12 residues. V dropped 6 bases and J dropped 12 bases, with 17 bases sitting between them. The CDR3 here is CASSPTAVLNTF. CDR3 DNA sequence: TGTGCCAGCAGCCCCACAGCGGTTTTAAACACCTTC.

This clonotype was found many times. The chain recombines TRBV6-1 with TRBJ2-3, with 11 bases fitting TRBD2. CDR1 and CDR2 from the germline V gene are MNHNS and SASEGT. The CDR3 is 16 residues long. V dropped 5 bases and J dropped 7; count of bases not matched to a gene: 11. This CDR3 is CASSRGVAGGLNTQYF. CDR3 coding DNA: TGTGCCAGCAGTAGAGGGGTAGCGGGGGGGCTTAATACGCAGTATTTT.

Ten or more counts support this clonotype. J is TRBJ1-5 and V is TRBV5-1, with D unclear. The V gene lost 1 base and the J gene lost 0 bases, with 8 bases spanning the gap. The CDR3 is 15 residues long. CDR1 and CDR2 (germline): SGHRS, YFSETQ. The DNA for the CDR3 is TGCGCCAGCAGCTTGTCTGGAGCTAGCAATCAGCCCCAGCATTTT. Translated: CASSLSGASNQPQHF.

Points on this clonotype: This may be a read error: a much more frequent sequence differs by one nucleotide. The CDR3 carries no conserved terminal phenylalanine or tryptophan, so it likely arises from a read error. V gene TRBV30 combines with J gene TRBJ2-7, with 9 bases that match TRBD1. The V segment lost 1 base and the J segment 2 bases; nucleotides outside the gene matches: 6. Germline V CDR1 and CDR2: GTSNPN, SVGIG (reference sequence). This CDR3 has 15 amino acids. The CDR3 sequence is CAWSARDRATYEQYS. CDR3 bases: TGTGCCTGGAGTGCCCGGGACAGGGCCACCTACGAGCAGTACTCC.

This chain joins TRBV20-1 and TRBJ1-5; D gene unclear. CDR1 is DFQATT, CDR2 SNEGSKA, per germline (reference sequence). CDR3 length: 13 amino acids. V was shortened by 5 bases and J by 0 bases, with 8 bases between the two germline ends. CDR3 residues: CSAPTNSNQPQHF. The CDR3 DNA reads as TGCAGTGCTCCTACTAATAGCAATCAGCCCCAGCATTTT.

Comments on this clonotype: Relative to the germline gene, one junction end is altered; a read error may explain this. The chain links TRBV12-3 or TRBV12-4 to TRBJ1-6; unclear D gene. This CDR3 is built from 14 residues. This CDR3 reads CASSLKADNSPLPF. As DNA, the CDR3 is TGTGCCAGCAGTTTGAAAGCTGATAATTCACCCCTCCCCTTT.

The chain uses TRBV28 and TRBJ2-7, with TRBD1 identical over 9 bases. CDR3 size: 14 residues. V shed 6 bases and J 6 bases; nucleotides not matched to a gene: 9. Germline V lookup: CDR1 MDHEN, CDR2 SYDVKM. The DNA of the CDR3 is TGTGCCAGCAGCCCGACAGGGGGTACGTTCGAGCAGTACTTC. It encodes CASSPTGGTFEQYF. The full variable domain, with the rest looked up from reference TRBV28 and TRBJ2-7, is DVKVTQSSRYLVKRTGEKVFLECVQDMDHENMFWYRQDPGLGLRLIYFSYDVKMKEKGDIPEGYSVSREKKERFSLILESASTNQTSMYLCASSPTGGTFEQYFGPGTRLTVT.

The chain combines TRBV6-1 with TRBJ1-2, with unresolved D. CDR1 is MNHNS, CDR2 SASEGT, per germline. V was cut by 5 bases and J by 4 bases, with 14 bases left in between. CDR3 size: 14 residues. CDR3 coding DNA: TGTGCCAGCAGTCGAACCGACAACAGCTATGGCTACACCTTC. This codes for CASSRTDNSYGYTF.

This clonotype came up many times. This chain connects TRBV7-3 to TRBJ1-1; unclear D gene. The germline V and J ends were trimmed by 5 bases and 3 bases, with 10 bases remaining between them. Germline V gene data show CDR1 as SGHTA and CDR2 as FQGTGA. This CDR3 region has 13 residues. The CDR3 DNA reads as TGTGCCAGCAGCCTCGAATGGTACACTGAAGCTTTCTTT. Translating it yields CASSLEWYTEAFF.

This clonotype was counted ten times or more. The rearrangement links TRBV12-3 or TRBV12-4 to TRBJ1-2; 9 bases are shared with TRBD1. The V and J ends lost 6 bases and 4 bases, in that order; junction bases with no gene match: 9. This CDR3 spans 15 amino acids. CDR3: CASRETGGKGYGYTF. The CDR3 region has the DNA TGTGCCAGCAGGGAGACAGGGGGAAAGGGCTATGGCTACACCTTC.

In its sample, this clonotype was seen many times. The chain uses TRBV2 and TRBJ1-2; D not certain. Germline CDR1 is SNHLY and CDR2 is FYNNEI. V lost 3 bases and J lost 1, with 12 bases in between. This CDR3 contains 15 residues. The CDR3 region has the DNA TGTGCCAGCAGTGACCCGGCAAATCGTAACTATGGCTACACCTTC. It codes for CASSDPANRNYGYTF.

With respect to this clonotype: At one end, the junction sequence differs from germline, possibly due to a read error. CDR3 loop: CAIGGGSEQCF. CDR3 DNA: TGTGCCATCGGTGGGGGGTCCGAGCAGTGCTTC. The chain employs TRBV19 and TRBJ2-7, with a tentative D call TRBD2 (6 bases). The CDR3 runs 11 residues. Germline CDR1 is LNHDA and CDR2 is SQIVND (reference sequence).

This clonotype was detected only a few times. The chain uses TRBV6-1 and TRBJ1-2; D is undetermined. Germline V gene data show CDR1 as MNHNS and CDR2 as SASEGT. Trimming pared 8 bases from V and 2 bases from J, leaving 6 bases between. CDR3 size: 11 residues. The CDR3 sequence is CASFQNYGYTF. CDR3 bases: TGTGCCAGCTTTCAGAACTATGGCTACACCTTC.

Many counts were recorded for this clonotype. The chain joins TRBV9 to TRBJ2-7; 9 bases match TRBD1. The CDR3 extends over 17 amino acids. Germline loops: CDR1 SGDLS, CDR2 YYNGEE. Trimming took 3 bases from V and 4 from J; bases not matched to a gene: 14. DNA for the CDR3: TGTGCCAGCAGCGGCGGGACAGGGTTCGGCGGTTTGTACGAGCAGTACTTC. As protein: CASSGGTGFGGLYEQYF.

In its sample, this clonotype was seen many times. The chain couples TRBV7-6 to TRBJ2-2; 7 bases map to TRBD1. The CDR3 spans 15 residues. Germline-derived CDR1 and CDR2 are SGHVS and FNYEAQ. V was clipped by 5 bases and J by 6 bases; unmatched bases: 9. The CDR3 here is CASSRDRYWSGELFF. The DNA for the CDR3 is TGTGCCAGCAGCCGGGACAGATATTGGTCCGGGGAGCTGTTTTTT.

This clonotype was detected many times. V gene TRBV20-1 combines with J gene TRBJ2-2; TRBD2 matches 11 bases. The CDR3 extends over 21 amino acids. Germline CDR1 is DFQATT and CDR2 is SNEGSKA (reference sequence). Trimming removed 6 bases from V and 3 bases from J; junction bases left unmatched: 24. The chain's CDR3 is CSAHPRQGARASGGYTGELFF. The DNA of the CDR3 is TGCAGTGCCCACCCAAGGCAGGGGGCTCGGGCTAGCGGGGGGTACACCGGGGAGCTGTTTTTT.

This clonotype was recorded at least ten times. This rearrangement joins TRBV10-3 to TRBJ1-1; D remains ambiguous. This CDR3 spans 13 amino acids. In germline, CDR1 is ENHRY, CDR2 SYGVKD. The V end lost 2 bases, the J end lost 6 bases, and 10 bases lay between the germline ends. CDR3 residues: CAISERTKPEAFF. The CDR3 region has the DNA TGTGCCATCAGTGAGAGAACCAAGCCTGAAGCTTTCTTT.

This clonotype has a count of ten or more. CDR3 residues: CAWAGTGQETQYF. DNA of the CDR3: TGTGCCTGGGCCGGGACAGGTCAAGAGACCCAGTACTTC. The genes are TRBV30 and TRBJ2-5, with 8 bases aligning to TRBD1. Germline V gene data show CDR1 as GTSNPN and CDR2 as SVGIG (reference sequence). There are 13 residues in the CDR3. The trim removed 5 bases at V and 2 bases at J, leaving 4 bases unmatched.

This clonotype has at least ten counts. V gene TRBV7-9 combines with J gene TRBJ1-1, with a tentative D call TRBD1 (5 bases). Germline V lookup: CDR1 SEHNR, CDR2 FQNEAQ (reference sequence). V lost 5 bases to trimming and J lost 5 bases, with 18 bases between them. The CDR3 spans 15 residues. The DNA of the CDR3 is TGTGCCAGCAGCGCAAATCGGGGGTCCTATACTGAAGCTTTCTTT. Amino acid sequence: CASSANRGSYTEAFF.

This clonotype was detected many times. This rearrangement joins TRBV30 to TRBJ1-1; D unclear. V was shortened by 5 bases and J by 9 bases, with 13 bases between the two germline ends. The CDR3 covers 11 residues. Per the germline V gene, CDR1 is GTSNPN and CDR2 is SVGIG (reference sequence). The CDR3 loop is CAWGRLPKAFF. CDR3 nucleotides: TGTGCCTGGGGGCGGTTGCCAAAAGCTTTCTTT. The whole variable domain, filled in from reference TRBV30 and TRBJ1-1, reads SQTIHQWPATLVQPVGSPLSLECTVEGTSNPNLYWYRQAAGRGLQLLFYSVGIGQISSEVPQNLSASRPQDRQFILSSKKLLLSDSGFYLCAWGRLPKAFFGQGTRLTVV.

To note about this clonotype: Relative to the germline gene, one junction end is altered; a read error may explain this. The V gene is TRBV6-5, the J gene TRBJ2-2, with TRBD1 matching 7 bases. The CDR3 covers 15 residues. The germline CDR1 and CDR2 sequences are MNHEY and SVGAGI. The CDR3 protein is CVSSYSTGHTGELFF. The CDR3, as DNA: TGTGTCAGCAGTTACTCGACAGGGCACACCGGGGAGCTGTTTTTT.

The table lists this clonotype with many counts. The chain combines TRBV20-1 with TRBJ2-7; TRBD2 agrees at 7 bases. Germline-derived CDR1 and CDR2 are DFQATT and SNEGSKA (reference sequence). V lost 6 bases, J lost 1 base, and 9 bases stayed unmatched. The CDR3 is 14 amino acids. The CDR3 nucleotides are TGCAGTGCCTCCCAAGCGGGACCGTCCTACGAGCAGTACTTC. The encoded protein is CSASQAGPSYEQYF.

This clonotype came up many times. V is TRBV12-3 or TRBV12-4 and J is TRBJ2-5; D may be TRBD2 (5 bases). V lost 5 bases and J lost 4, with 11 bases in between. This CDR3 comprises 13 residues. CDR3 sequence: CASSPFAGETQYF. DNA of the CDR3: TGTGCCAGCAGTCCCTTCGCGGGAGAGACCCAGTACTTC.